Described below is a single TCR beta chain sequence and its context. The target antigen is unknown. The CDR3 covers 15 residues. Germline CDR1 SGHTS, CDR2 YDEGEE. V lost 0 bases and J lost 3, with 10 bases in between. This entry comes from a study of beta chain features in type 1 diabetes. Every bit of the isolated RNA underwent reverse transcription, so sequencing read expressed TCRB transcripts. Read counts averaged around 4 million for samples of naive, central memory and regulatory T cells. Generated by immunoSEQ multiplex PCR, the TCRdb table keeps only in-frame clones and is missing some. In the table there are 140,000 to 150,000 clones, about 13% of which are singletons. Study-wide results and caveats: All four CD4+ subsets from Type 1 diabetes patients carried moderately but significantly shorter TCRB CDR3s. Unsettled here was the matter of whether HLA type influences TCRB rearrangement.

This receptor was obtained from a man aged 18 to 29 with type 1 diabetes. Sequencing input: central memory CD4+ T cells from blood. The chain has TRBV5-8 and TRBJ1-5; no definite D call. This CDR3 is CASSLGQDFNQPQHF. The CDR3 nucleotides are TGTGCCAGCAGCTTGGGGCAGGATTTCAATCAGCCCCAGCATTTT. Full variable domain (missing parts from reference TRBV5-8 and TRBJ1-5): EAGVTQSPTHLIKTRGQQATLRCSPISGHTSVYWYQQALGLGLQFLLWYDEGEERNRGNFPPRFSGRQFPNYSSELNVNALELEDSALYLCASSLGQDFNQPQHFGDGTRLSIL.